This T cell receptor (beta chain) was retrieved from a study of identical twins. Study conclusions and caveats: Conclusions came from cross-sectional statistical analysis, not from following the same donors. The more abundant beta clonotypes in cord blood had fewer insertions, and memory repertoires did not show this.

The V end was cut by 0 bases, the J end by 5 bases, with 11 bases between. The CDR3 totals 14 residues. CDR1 and CDR2 from the germline V gene are SGHDT and YYEEEE. Using its own MiXCR run on the 5' RACE reads, TCRdb lists one record per CDR3 protein. The table includes around 370,000 distinct CDR3 sequences, roughly 9% detected once. This clonotype has a handful of counts. The antigen remains undetermined. All donors were healthy Caucasians. Sequencing was carried out using naive T cells sorted from blood. This clonotype was sampled from a woman between 45 and 60 years old in good health. This chain joins TRBV5-6 and TRBJ2-5; D is unclear. CDR3 sequence (DNA): TGTGCCAGCAGCTTGGCGGAAGCATTGGAGACCCAGTACTTC. Translating it yields CASSLAEALETQYF.